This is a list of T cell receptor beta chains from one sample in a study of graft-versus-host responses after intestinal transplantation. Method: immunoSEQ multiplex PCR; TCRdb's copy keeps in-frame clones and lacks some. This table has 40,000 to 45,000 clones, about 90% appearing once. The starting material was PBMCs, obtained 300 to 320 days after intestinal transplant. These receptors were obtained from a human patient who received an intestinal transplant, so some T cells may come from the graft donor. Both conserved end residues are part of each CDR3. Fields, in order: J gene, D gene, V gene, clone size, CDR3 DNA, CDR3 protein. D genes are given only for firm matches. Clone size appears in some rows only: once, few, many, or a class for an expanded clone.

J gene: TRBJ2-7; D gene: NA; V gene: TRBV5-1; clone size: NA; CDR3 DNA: TGCGCCAGCAGCGAGAGTGGGGCGTACGAGCAGTACTTC; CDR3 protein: CASSESGAYEQYF
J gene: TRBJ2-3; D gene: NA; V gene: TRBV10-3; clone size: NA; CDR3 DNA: TGTGCCATCAGTGGGGCAGATACGCAGTATTTT; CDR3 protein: CAISGADTQYF
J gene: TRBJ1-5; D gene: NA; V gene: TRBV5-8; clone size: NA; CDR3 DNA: TGTGCCAGCAGCTTGCGACTGATGAATCAGCCCCAGCATTTT; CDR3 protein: CASSLRLMNQPQHF
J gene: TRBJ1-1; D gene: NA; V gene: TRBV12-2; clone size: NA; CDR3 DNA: TGTGCAAGTCGCCTCTTGGGACCGAACACTGAAGCTTTCTTT; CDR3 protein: CASRLLGPNTEAFF
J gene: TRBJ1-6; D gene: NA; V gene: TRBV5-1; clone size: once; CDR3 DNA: TGCGCCAGCAGCTTGGATCGACTCAGGAGCTTAAATTCACCCCTCCACTTT; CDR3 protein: CASSLDRLRSLNSPLHF
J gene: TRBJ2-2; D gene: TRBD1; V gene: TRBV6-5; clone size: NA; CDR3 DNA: TGTGCCAGCAGTCAGGACAGGGCGGCCGGGGAGCTGTTTTTT; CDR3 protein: CASSQDRAAGELFF
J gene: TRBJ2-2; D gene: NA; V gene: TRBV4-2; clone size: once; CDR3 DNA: TGTGCCAGCAGCCAAGACGCGATCCTATCCACCGGGGAGCTGTTTTTT; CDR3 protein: CASSQDAILSTGELFF
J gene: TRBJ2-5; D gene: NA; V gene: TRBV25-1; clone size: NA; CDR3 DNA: TGTGCCAGCAGTGTGGGGGCAACGGGGGGAAAGACCCAGTACTTC; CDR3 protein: CASSVGATGGKTQYF
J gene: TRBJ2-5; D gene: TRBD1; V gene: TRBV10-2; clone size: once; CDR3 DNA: TGCGCCAGCAGTGAGAGAGGGACAGGGGGAGAGACCCAGTACTTC; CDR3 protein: CASSERGTGGETQYF
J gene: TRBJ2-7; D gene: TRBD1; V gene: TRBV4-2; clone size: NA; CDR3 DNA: TGTGCCAGCAGCCAGGACAGGGAGGTCTACGAGCAGTACTTC; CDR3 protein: CASSQDREVYEQYF
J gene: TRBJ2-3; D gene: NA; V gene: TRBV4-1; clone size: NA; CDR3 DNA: TGCGCCAGCAGCCGGTGGGGAAACCCTGCCACAGATACGCAGTATTTT; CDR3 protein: CASSRWGNPATDTQYF
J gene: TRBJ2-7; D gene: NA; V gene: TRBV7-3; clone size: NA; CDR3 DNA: TGTGCCAGCAGCTTAACACCCGGACCAAACTACGAGCAGTACTTC; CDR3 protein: CASSLTPGPNYEQYF
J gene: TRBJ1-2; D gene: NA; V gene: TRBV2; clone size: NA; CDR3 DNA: TGTGCCAGCAGTGAGGATGATGGGGGGGGCGCCTATGGCTACACCTTC; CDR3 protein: CASSEDDGGGAYGYTF
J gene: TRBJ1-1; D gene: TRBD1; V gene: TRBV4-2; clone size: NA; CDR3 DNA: TGTGCCAGCAGCCAAGGGCCAGGGGGGGAAACTGAAGCTTTCTTT; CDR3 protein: CASSQGPGGETEAFF
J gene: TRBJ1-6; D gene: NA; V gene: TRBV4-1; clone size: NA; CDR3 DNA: TGCGCCAGCAGCCCCGGCTCTAATTCACCCCTCCACTTT; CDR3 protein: CASSPGSNSPLHF
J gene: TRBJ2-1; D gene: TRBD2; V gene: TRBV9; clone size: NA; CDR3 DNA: TGTGCCAGCAGCCCGCGACTAGCGGGGGGGCTCAATGAGCAGTTCTTC; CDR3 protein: CASSPRLAGGLNEQFF
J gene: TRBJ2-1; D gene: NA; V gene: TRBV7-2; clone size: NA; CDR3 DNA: TGTGCCAGCAGCTTAGGGAGGGGGGTCAATGAGCAGTTCTTC; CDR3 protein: CASSLGRGVNEQFF
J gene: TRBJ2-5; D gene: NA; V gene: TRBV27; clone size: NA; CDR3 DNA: TGTGCCAGCAGTTCTCCTCTAGGAACCCAGTACTTC; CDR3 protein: CASSSPLGTQYF
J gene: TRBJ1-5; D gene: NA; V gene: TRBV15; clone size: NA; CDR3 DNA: TGTGCCACCAGCAGAGATCTACAGAGCAATCAGCCCCAGCATTTT; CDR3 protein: CATSRDLQSNQPQHF
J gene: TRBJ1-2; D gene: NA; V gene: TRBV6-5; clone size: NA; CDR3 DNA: TGTGCCAGCAGTTACGCCAGGGAGGGTGGCTACACCTTC; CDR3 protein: CASSYAREGGYTF
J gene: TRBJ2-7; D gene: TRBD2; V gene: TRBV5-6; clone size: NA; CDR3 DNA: TGTGCCAGCAGTCCGGGACTAGCGGGGGGAGCGCCCTACGAGCAGTACTTC; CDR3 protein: CASSPGLAGGAPYEQYF
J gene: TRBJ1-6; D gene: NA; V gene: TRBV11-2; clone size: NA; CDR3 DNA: TGTGCCAGCAGCTTAGTTGCCTCGGGGGCCCTCCACTTT; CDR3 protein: CASSLVASGALHF
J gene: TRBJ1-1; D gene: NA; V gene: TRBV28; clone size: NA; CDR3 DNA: TGTGCCAGCAGTTTGAAGGCGGCAGTATACATGAACACTGAAGCTTTCTTT; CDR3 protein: CASSLKAAVYMNTEAFF
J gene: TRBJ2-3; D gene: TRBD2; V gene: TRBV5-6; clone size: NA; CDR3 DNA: TGTGCCAGCCCCCTGGGGGGGACAGATACGCAGTATTTT; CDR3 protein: CASPLGGTDTQYF
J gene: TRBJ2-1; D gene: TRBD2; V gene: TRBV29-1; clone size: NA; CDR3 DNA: TGCAGCGTCGGGACTAGCGGGACGAGGAATGAGCAGTTCTTC; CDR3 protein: CSVGTSGTRNEQFF
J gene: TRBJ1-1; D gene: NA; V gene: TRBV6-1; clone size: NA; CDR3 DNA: TGTGCCAGCACCCCCCCCCGGACCGCTAACACTGAAGCTTTCTTT; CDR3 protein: CASTPPRTANTEAFF
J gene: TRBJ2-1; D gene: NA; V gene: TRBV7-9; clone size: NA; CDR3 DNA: TGTGCCAGCAGCGACGGAACCTCCTACAATGAGCAGTTCTTC; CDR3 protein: CASSDGTSYNEQFF
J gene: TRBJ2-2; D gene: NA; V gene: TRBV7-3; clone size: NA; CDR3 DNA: TGTGCCAGCAGCCATGGGGATCCCGGCCCCGGGGAGCTGTTTTTT; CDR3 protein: CASSHGDPGPGELFF
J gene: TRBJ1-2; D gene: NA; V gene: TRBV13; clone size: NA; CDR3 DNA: TGTGCCAGCAGCTCCGGGACCCCAGGAGCCTCGAGTGGCTACACCTTC; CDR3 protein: CASSSGTPGASSGYTF
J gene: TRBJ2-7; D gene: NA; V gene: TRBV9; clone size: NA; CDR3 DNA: TGTGCCAGCAGCGTAGATCAAGTGTCCGAGCAGTACTTC; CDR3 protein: CASSVDQVSEQYF
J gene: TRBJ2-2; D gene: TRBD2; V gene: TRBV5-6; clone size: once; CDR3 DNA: TGTGCCAGCAGCTTGTGGACTAGCGGGCTAAACACCGGGGAGCTGTTTTTT; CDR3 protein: CASSLWTSGLNTGELFF
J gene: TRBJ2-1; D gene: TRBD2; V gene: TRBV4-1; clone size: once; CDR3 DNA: TGCGCCAGCAGCCAGGACCCTAGCGGGAGCTCCTACAATGAGCAGTTCTTC; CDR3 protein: CASSQDPSGSSYNEQFF
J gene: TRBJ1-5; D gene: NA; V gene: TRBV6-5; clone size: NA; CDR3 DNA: TGTGCCAGCAGTTACATCGAGGGGGGGCTCAATCAGCCCCAGCATTTT; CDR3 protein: CASSYIEGGLNQPQHF
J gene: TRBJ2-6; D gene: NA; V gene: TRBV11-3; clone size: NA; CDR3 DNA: TGTGCCAGCAGCACCTCTTCCGAATCTCGACAAAGTCGGGCCAACGTCCTGACTTTC; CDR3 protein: CASSTSSESRQSRANVLTF
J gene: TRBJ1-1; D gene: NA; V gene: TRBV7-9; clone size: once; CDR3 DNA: TGTGCCAGCAGCTTATTGGGGAACACTGAAGCTTTCTTT; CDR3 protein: CASSLLGNTEAFF
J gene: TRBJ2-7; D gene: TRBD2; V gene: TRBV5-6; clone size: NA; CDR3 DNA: TGTGCCAGCAGCCCGGGGACTACCTACGAGCAGTACTTC; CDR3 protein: CASSPGTTYEQYF
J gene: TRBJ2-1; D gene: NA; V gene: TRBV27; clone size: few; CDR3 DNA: TGTGCCAGCAGTTTAATCCGGTACAATGAGCAGTTCTTC; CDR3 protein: CASSLIRYNEQFF
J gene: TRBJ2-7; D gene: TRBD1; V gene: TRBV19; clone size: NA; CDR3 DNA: TGTGCCAGTAGTACAGGACAGGACCCGAGCTCCTACGAGCAGTACTTC; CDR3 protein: CASSTGQDPSSYEQYF
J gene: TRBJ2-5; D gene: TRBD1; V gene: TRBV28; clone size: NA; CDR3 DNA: TGTGCCAGCAGTTCCCGGACGGACAGGGGGAAAGAGACCCAGTACTTC; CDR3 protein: CASSSRTDRGKETQYF
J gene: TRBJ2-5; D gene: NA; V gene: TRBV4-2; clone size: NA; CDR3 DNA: TGTGCCAGCAGCCAAGAGATGGGGGGCTCTGAGACCCAGTACTTC; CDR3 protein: CASSQEMGGSETQYF
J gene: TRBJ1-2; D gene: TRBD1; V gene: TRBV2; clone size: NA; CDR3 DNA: TGTGCCAGCAGTTCAGATACAGGGGGCGCATTCTATGGCTACACCTTC; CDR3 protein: CASSSDTGGAFYGYTF
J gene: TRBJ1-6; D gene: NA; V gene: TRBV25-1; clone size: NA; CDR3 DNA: TGTGCCAGCAGCCTCGATTGGGGTAATAATTCACCCCTCCACTTT; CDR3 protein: CASSLDWGNNSPLHF
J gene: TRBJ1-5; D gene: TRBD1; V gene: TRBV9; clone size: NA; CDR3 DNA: TGTGCCAGCAGCGCGACAGGGGCTGGCAATCAGCCCCAGCATTTT; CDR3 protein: CASSATGAGNQPQHF
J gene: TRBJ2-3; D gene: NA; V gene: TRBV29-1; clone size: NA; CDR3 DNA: TGCAGCGTTGAAGCAGTGGGGGCTGGCACAGATACGCAGTATTTT; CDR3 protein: CSVEAVGAGTDTQYF
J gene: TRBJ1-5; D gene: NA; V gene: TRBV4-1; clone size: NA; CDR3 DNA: TGCGCCAGCAGCCAAGTGGAGAAGCAGCCCCAGCATTTT; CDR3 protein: CASSQVEKQPQHF
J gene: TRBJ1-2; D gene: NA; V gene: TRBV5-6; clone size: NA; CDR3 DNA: TGTGCCAGCAGCTTCAGGGGCCTCTATGGCTACACCTTC; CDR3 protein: CASSFRGLYGYTF
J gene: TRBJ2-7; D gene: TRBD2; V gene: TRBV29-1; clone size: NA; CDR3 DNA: TGCAGCGTTGAACTCTTGAGAGGGCTAGCGGGCTCCTACGAGCAGTACTTC; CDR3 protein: CSVELLRGLAGSYEQYF
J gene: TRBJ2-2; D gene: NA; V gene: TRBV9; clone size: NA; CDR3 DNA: TGTGCCAGCAGCTCTGACCCCGCCGCGAACACCGGGGAGCTGTTTTTT; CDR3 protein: CASSSDPAANTGELFF
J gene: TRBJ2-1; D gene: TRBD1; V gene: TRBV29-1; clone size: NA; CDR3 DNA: TGCAGCGTTTACAGGGGGCGAGATGAGCAGTTCTTC; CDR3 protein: CSVYRGRDEQFF
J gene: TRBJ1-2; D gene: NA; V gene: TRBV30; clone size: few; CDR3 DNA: TGTGCCTGGTTCAGGGATGACTATGGCTACACCTTC; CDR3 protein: CAWFRDDYGYTF